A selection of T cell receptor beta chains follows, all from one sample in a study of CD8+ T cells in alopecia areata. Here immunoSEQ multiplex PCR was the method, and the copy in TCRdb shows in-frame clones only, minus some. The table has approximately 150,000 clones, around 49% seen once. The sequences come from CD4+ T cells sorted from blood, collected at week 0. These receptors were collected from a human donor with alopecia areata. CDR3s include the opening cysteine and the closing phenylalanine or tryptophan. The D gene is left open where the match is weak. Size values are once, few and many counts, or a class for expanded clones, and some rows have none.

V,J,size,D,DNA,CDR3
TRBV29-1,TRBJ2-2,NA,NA,TGCAGCGGGCGACAGGCCTCCCCCCCCGGGGAGCTGTTTTTT,CSGRQASPPGELFF
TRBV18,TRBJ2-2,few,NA,TGTGCCAGCTCACCCCTCCGACTAGGGAACTTCGCCGGGGAGCTGTTTTTT,CASSPLRLGNFAGELFF
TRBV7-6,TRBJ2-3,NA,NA,TGTGCCAGCAGCGCCCGGACCTTCAGGGATACGCAGTATTTT,CASSARTFRDTQYF
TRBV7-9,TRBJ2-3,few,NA,TGTGCCAGCAGCTTACCCGGGGGCATAGGCTCAGATACGCAGTATTTT,CASSLPGGIGSDTQYF
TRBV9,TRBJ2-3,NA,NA,TGTGCCAGCAGCGGCGAGGGGGGAAGCACAGATACGCAGTATTTT,CASSGEGGSTDTQYF
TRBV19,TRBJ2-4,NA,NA,TGTGCCAGTACCGCCGCGCGGGACACCATAGCCAAAAACATTCAGTACTTC,CASTAARDTIAKNIQYF
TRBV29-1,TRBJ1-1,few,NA,TGCAGCGTTGTAGGGACTTCGGGCACTGAAGCTTTCTTT,CSVVGTSGTEAFF
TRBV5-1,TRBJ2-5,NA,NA,TGCGCCAGCAGCTTGAATGGGGGGCAAGAGACCCAGTACTTC,CASSLNGGQETQYF
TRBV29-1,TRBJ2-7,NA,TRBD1,TGCAGCGTTCGCACAGGGGGATCCCTCTCCTACGAGCAGTACTTC,CSVRTGGSLSYEQYF
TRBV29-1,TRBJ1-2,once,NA,TGCAGCGCTCCCGACAGATTCAACTATGGCTACACCTTC,CSAPDRFNYGYTF
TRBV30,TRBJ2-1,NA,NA,TGTGCCTGGAGTGGACGCGGAGGCGGGAATGAGCAGTTCTTC,CAWSGRGGGNEQFF
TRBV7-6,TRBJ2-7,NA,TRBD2,TGTGCCAGCAGCTTTAGCCGGGAGGGTGAGCAGTACTTC,CASSFSREGEQYF
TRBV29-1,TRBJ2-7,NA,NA,TGCAGCGTTGAAGATCAGTCCCTCCAGTACTTC,CSVEDQSLQYF
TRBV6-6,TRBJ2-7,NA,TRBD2,TGTGCCAGCAGTTCTCTAGCGGGAGCGTACGAGCAGTACTTC,CASSSLAGAYEQYF
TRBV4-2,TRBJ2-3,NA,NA,TGTGCCAGCAGCCAAAACGAGGGGACAGATACGCAGTATTTT,CASSQNEGTDTQYF
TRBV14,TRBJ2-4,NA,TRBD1,TGTGCCAGCAGCCAACAATCCGGGACAGTTAGCATTCAGTACTTC,CASSQQSGTVSIQYF
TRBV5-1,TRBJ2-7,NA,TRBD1,TGCGCCAGCAGCTCGGGACAGATTAACCTCTACGAGCAGTACTTC,CASSSGQINLYEQYF
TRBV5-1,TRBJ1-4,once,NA,TGCGCCAGCAGCTTTCAGGGTTTTGGAGCTGAAAAACTGTTTTTT,CASSFQGFGAEKLFF
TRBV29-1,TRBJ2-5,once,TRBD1,TGCAGCGTTGAAGCCCAGGGGGAGCCCCTTCCTCAAGAGACCCAGTACTTC,CSVEAQGEPLPQETQYF
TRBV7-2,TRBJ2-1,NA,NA,TGTGCCAGCAGCTTGCAGGATCACGTCGCGAATGAGCAGTTCTTC,CASSLQDHVANEQFF
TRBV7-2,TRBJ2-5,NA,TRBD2,TGTGCCAGCAGCTTACGGGGCTGGACTAGCGGGAATGCGACCCAGTACTTC,CASSLRGWTSGNATQYF
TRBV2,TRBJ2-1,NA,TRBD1,TGTGCCAGCAGTGTCAAGGGACAGGGGTCCAATGAGCAGTTCTTC,CASSVKGQGSNEQFF
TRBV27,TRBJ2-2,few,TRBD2,TGTGCCAGCAGTTTATCGTGGACTTGGGCGGACAGCGGGAGGACCACCGGGGAGCTGTTTTTT,CASSLSWTWADSGRTTGELFF
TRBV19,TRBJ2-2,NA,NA,TGTGCCAGTAGTAGCGGTTACACCGGGGAGCTGTTTTTT,CASSSGYTGELFF
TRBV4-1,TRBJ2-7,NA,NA,TGCGCCAGCAGCCAAGAGGGAAACTACGAGCAGTACTTC,CASSQEGNYEQYF
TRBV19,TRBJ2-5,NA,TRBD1,TGTGCCAGTAGTATAGCAGGACAGGGTCAGGAGACCCAGTACTTC,CASSIAGQGQETQYF
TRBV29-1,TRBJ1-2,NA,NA,TGCAGCGTTGAAGTCATAACAGGGCTCAGCTACACCTTC,CSVEVITGLSYTF
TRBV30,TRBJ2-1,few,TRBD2,TGTGCCTGGAGTCCCCCTCAGGGGACTAGCGGGAGTAATGAGCAGTTCTTC,CAWSPPQGTSGSNEQFF
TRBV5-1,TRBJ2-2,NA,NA,TGCGCCAGCAGCAGGGACGGGGACACCGGGGAGCTGTTTTTT,CASSRDGDTGELFF
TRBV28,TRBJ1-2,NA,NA,TGTGCCAGCAGTTCATATGGCTACACCTTC,CASSSYGYTF
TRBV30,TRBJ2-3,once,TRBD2,TGTGCCTGGAAACAGACTAGCTCTGGCACAGATACGCAGTATTTT,CAWKQTSSGTDTQYF
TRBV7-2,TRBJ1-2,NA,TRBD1,TGTGCCAGCAGCCCCGGGACAGGGACTTTCGGCTACACCTTC,CASSPGTGTFGYTF
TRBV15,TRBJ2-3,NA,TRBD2,TGTGCCACCAGCAGAGGAGGTGCGGGAGAGGATACGCAGTATTTT,CATSRGGAGEDTQYF
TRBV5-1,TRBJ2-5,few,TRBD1,TGCGCCAGCAGCTTGTTGGGACAGTTGGAGACCCAGTACTTC,CASSLLGQLETQYF
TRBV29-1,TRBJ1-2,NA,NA,TGCAGCGTTGGGGGGGGCCCCGGGCTCTATGGCTACACCTTC,CSVGGGPGLYGYTF
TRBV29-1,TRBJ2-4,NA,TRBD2,TGCAGCGTTAGCGGGAGCCAAGCCAAAAACATTCAGTACTTC,CSVSGSQAKNIQYF
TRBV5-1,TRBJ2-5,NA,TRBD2,TGCGCCAGCAGCCCGACCGGCGGGGGAGAGACCCAGTACTTC,CASSPTGGGETQYF
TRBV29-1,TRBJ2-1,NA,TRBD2,TGCAGCGGGGTGAGCGGGAGCTACAATGAGCAGTTCTTC,CSGVSGSYNEQFF
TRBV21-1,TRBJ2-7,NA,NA,TGTGCCAGCAGGCCCTACGAGCAGTACTTC,CASRPYEQYF
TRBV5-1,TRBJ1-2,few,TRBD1,TGCGCCAGCAGCCTCTCGGGACAGAACTATGGCTACACCTTC,CASSLSGQNYGYTF
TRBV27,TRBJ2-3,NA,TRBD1,TGTGCCAGCAGTCGGGACAGGCTGGATACGCAGTATTTT,CASSRDRLDTQYF
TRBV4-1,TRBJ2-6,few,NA,TGCGCCAGCAGCCAAGGACCGAGGCCTGGGGACGTCCTGACTTTC,CASSQGPRPGDVLTF